This T cell receptor (beta chain) was recovered during a study of sequential checkpoint blockade in melanoma (dated by TCRdb to between 2018 and 2021). For context, the study as a whole: Using 1:1 randomization, the trial assigned patients either to first-line nivolumab followed by ipilimumab (arm A) or to ipilimumab followed by nivolumab (arm B). Both trial sequences were followed by maintenance nivolumab. Paper-wide results and their limitations: The response-prediction model combining TCR metrics and mutation burden needs validation in larger, independent patient cohorts.

This specimen's treatment or condition label, interpreted: randomized to nivolumab then ipilimumab (arm A) or the reverse (arm B). No trial patient had received prior DNA-damaging chemotherapy. Thawed PBMCs were sorted on a FACS Aria II flow cytometer to isolate live CD3+CD8+ cells negative for CD19 and CD56. CheckMate 064, a randomized, open-label phase II trial of sequential checkpoint blockade, was the source of the samples, all of which came from patients with melanoma. Peripheral blood mononuclear cells were collected by leukapheresis, purified using Ficoll-Paque, and frozen in human serum containing 10% DMSO. Purity of sorted blood CD3+CD8+ cells was verified at >95% immediately after sorting, followed by DNA extraction. TCRbeta CDR3 regions were immunosequenced from genomic DNA with the immunoSEQ Assay. Genomic DNA was amplified by bias-controlled multiplex PCR before high-throughput sequencing. On the study's bioinformatics: To quantify the absolute abundance of each unique TCRbeta CDR3 region, the sequences were collapsed and filtered. Clonality, defined as 1 minus Pielou's evenness, was calculated using productive rearrangements only. A previously published method was used to identify clones with significantly greater frequencies in on-treatment samples than in baseline samples. Entries here come from immuneACCESS through TCRdb and include only in-frame sequences with V and J called. Some clones fail to appear in such tables; in the studies checked, an unresolved V gene covers under half of the shortfall, and the cause of the remainder is unknown. The DNA gave D and trimming, while V, J and clone size come from that table. The sample table shows 13,000 or so clones, and roughly 69% are seen once. Approximately 32% of the sample is taken by the ten largest.

As to this clone: There is no known antigen for this receptor. Base qualities are missing; no much larger clone stands one base away.

The starting material was CD8+ T cells sorted from blood (inferred from file names), obtained from a patient given nivolumab and ipilimumab in sequence. This clonotype was sampled from a human donor with melanoma.

Read as DNA, the sequence is TGTGCCAGCAGCTTATACATTAGGGGCTCCTACGAGCAGTACTTC. This is translated as CASSLYIRGSYEQYF. The rearranged chain carries TRBV7-9 and TRBJ2-7, with a weak D call of TRBD1 (5 bases match). In the germline V gene (reference sequence), CDR1 corresponds to SEHNR and CDR2 to FQNEAQ. The germline ends are 11 bases apart after V is trimmed by 2 bases and J by 0 bases. Including cysteine and phenylalanine, the CDR3 has 15 amino acids. Of the read, only the CDR3 DNA is kept; its 45 bases are in frame from base 1.